This T cell receptor (beta chain) emerged from a study of cytomegalovirus exposure and HLA in healthy donors. Study observations and caveats: Association with HLA alleles at 0.05 false discovery rate was found for 15,000 or so TCR beta sequences in a later analysis. Cytomegalovirus-associated status was assigned to about 150 TCR beta chains.

The V gene's germline CDR1 is MGHRA and CDR2 YSYEKL. CDR3 length equals 14 residues. Trimming removed 1 base from V and 1 base from J, with 7 bases in between. About this clone: Its specificity is unknown. In the same sample, other DNA sequences code for this CDR3.

With 60 Vbeta and 13 Jbeta primers, the PCR was carried out. Method: immunoSEQ multiplex PCR; TCRdb's copy keeps in-frame clones and lacks some. The top ten clones hold 0.77% of a sample with fewer than 200,000 clones, approximately 78% of them seen once. The chain employs TRBV4-1 and TRBJ1-2; tentative D call: TRBD1 (5 bases). Material for sequencing was PBMCs. The sequence was collected from a woman aged 18-35 years in good health and CMV-seronegative. CDR3 DNA: TGCGCCAGCAGCCAAGCGGGGGGTAACTATGGCTACACCTTC. The encoded protein is CASSQAGGNYGYTF.